This T cell receptor beta chain was documented in a study of blood T cell repertoires in COVID-19. Turning to the study itself: Samples of COVID-19 (acute and convalescent) were obtained from the United States, Italy and Spain.

Original methodology: Researchers report that nucleated cell counts were estimated from reference gene primer amplification. Assay used: immunoSEQ multiplex PCR; TCRdb lists only in-frame clones, some missing. V and J calls and clone size are given by that table; D and trimming were obtained from the DNA. Here the sample spans 150,000 to 200,000 clones, around 80% being singletons. This clone appeared a single time. Germline V gene sequence: CDR1 SGHTA, CDR2 FQGNSA. This CDR3 has 14 amino acids. The trim removed 5 bases at V and 6 bases at J, leaving 7 bases unmatched. Input material: PBMCs or T cells enriched from blood (not recorded which). The chain combines TRBV7-2 with TRBJ1-5; 7 positions agree with TRBD1. This sequence originates from a woman aged 45-59 years with acute COVID-19. The CDR3 spells CASSTDRVGQPQHF. CDR3 DNA: TGTGCCAGCAGCACAGACAGGGTGGGTCAGCCCCAGCATTTT.